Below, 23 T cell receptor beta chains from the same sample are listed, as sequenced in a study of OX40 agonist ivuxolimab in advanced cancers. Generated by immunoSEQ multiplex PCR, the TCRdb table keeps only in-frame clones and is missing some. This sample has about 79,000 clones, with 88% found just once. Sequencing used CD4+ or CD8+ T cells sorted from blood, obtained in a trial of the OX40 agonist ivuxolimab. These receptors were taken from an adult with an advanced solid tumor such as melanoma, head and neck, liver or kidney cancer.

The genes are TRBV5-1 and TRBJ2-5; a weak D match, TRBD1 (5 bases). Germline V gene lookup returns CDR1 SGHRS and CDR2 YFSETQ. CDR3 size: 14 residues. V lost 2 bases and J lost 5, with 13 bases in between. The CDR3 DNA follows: TGCGCCAGCAGCTTTACGTCAGGGATTGAGACCCAGTACTTC. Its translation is CASSFTSGIETQYF.

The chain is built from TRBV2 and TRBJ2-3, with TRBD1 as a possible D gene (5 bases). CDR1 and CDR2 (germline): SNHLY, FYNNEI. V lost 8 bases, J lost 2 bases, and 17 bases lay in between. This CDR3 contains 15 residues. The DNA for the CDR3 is TGTGCCAGCGGCAGGGCCATCGACTCCACAGATACGCAGTATTTT. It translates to CASGRAIDSTDTQYF. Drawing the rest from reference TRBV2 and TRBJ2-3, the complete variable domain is EPEVTQTPSHQVTQMGQEVILRCVPISNHLYFYWYRQILGQKVEFLVSFYNNEISEKSEIFDDQFSVERPDGSNFTLKIRSTKLEDSAMYFCASGRAIDSTDTQYFGPGTRLTVL.

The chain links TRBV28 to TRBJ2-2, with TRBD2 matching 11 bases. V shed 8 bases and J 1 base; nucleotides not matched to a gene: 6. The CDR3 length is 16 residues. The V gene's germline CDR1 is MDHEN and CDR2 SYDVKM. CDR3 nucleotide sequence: TGTGCCAGCGGATCTAGCGGGAGGAGGAACACCGGGGAGCTGTTTTTT. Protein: CASGSSGRRNTGELFF.

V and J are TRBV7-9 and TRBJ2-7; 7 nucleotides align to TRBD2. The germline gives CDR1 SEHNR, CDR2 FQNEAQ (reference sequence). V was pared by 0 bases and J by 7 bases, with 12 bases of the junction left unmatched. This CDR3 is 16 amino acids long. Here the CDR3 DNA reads TGTGCCAGCAGCTTAGCAGGGTCGAGCGGGATCGGTGAGCAGTACTTC. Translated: CASSLAGSSGIGEQYF. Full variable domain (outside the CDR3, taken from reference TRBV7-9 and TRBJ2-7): DTGVSQNPRHKITKRGQNVTFRCDPISEHNRLYWYRQTLGQGPEFLTYFQNEAQLEKSRLLSDRFSAERPKGSFSTLEIQRTEQGDSAMYLCASSLAGSSGIGEQYFGPGTRLTVT.

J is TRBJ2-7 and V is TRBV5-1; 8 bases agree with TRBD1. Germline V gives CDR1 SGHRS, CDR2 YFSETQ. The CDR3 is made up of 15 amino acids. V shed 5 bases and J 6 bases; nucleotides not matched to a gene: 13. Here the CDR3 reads CASRLSGTGGREQYF. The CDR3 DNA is TGCGCCAGCAGATTATCCGGGACAGGAGGGCGCGAGCAGTACTTC.

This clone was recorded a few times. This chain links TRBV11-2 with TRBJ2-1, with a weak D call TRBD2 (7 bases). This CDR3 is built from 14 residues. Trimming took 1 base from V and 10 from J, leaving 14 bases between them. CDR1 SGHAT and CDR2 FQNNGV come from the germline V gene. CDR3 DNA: TGTGCCAGCAGCTTAGGGACTAGGGGGGGAGAGCAGTTCTTC. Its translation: CASSLGTRGGEQFF.

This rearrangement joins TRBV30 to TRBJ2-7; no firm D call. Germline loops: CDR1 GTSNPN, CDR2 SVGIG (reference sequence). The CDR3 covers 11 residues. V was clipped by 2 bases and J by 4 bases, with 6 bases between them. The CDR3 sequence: CAWSQVYEQYF. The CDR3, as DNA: TGTGCCTGGAGTCAGGTGTACGAGCAGTACTTC.

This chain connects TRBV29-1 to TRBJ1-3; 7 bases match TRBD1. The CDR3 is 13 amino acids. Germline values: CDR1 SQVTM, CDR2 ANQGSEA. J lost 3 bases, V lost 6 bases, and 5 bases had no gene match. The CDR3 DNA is TGCAGCGTCCGACAGGGCGGTGGAAACACCATATATTTT. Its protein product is CSVRQGGGNTIYF. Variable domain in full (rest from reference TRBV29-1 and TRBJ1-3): SAVISQKPSRDICQRGTSLTIQCQVDSQVTMMFWYRQQPGQSLTLIATANQGSEATYESGFVIDKFPISRPNLTFSTLTVSNMSPEDSSIYLCSVRQGGGNTIYFGEGSWLTVV.

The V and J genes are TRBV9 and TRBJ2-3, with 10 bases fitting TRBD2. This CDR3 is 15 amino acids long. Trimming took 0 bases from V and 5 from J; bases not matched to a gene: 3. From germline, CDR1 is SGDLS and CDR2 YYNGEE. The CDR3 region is CASSVVAGGVDTQYF. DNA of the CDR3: TGTGCCAGCAGCGTAGTAGCGGGAGGTGTAGATACGCAGTATTTT.

The CDR3 DNA reads TGTGCCAGCAGCTCGGGAGGAGTCCAAGAGACCCAGTACTTC. Translated: CASSSGGVQETQYF. This chain links TRBV7-3 with TRBJ2-5; 7 bases map to TRBD2. CDR1 is SGHTA, CDR2 FQGTGA, per germline. The CDR3 has 14 amino acids. Trimming took 4 bases from V and 1 from J; bases not matched to a gene: 3.

For the CDR3, the DNA is TGTGCCAGCAGCCCAAGACTAGCGGGGGACACCGGGGAGCTGTTTTTT. Protein sequence: CASSPRLAGDTGELFF. J is TRBJ2-2 and V is TRBV7-3; 12 bases are shared with TRBD2. From germline, CDR1 is SGHTA and CDR2 FQGTGA. The V segment lost 5 bases and the J segment 3 bases; nucleotides outside the gene matches: 4. The CDR3 consists of 16 residues.

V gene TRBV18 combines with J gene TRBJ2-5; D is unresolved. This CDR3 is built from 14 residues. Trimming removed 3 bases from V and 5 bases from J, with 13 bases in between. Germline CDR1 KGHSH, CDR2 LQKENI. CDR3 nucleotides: TGTGCCAGCTCACCTACGGGCAATGGGGAGACCCAGTACTTC. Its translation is CASSPTGNGETQYF.

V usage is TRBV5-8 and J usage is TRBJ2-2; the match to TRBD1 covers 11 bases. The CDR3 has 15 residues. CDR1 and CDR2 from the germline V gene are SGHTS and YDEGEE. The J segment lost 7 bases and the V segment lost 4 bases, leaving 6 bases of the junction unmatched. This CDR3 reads CASSDWTGGVGELFF. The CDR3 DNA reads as TGTGCCAGCAGCGATTGGACAGGGGGCGTCGGGGAGCTGTTTTTT.

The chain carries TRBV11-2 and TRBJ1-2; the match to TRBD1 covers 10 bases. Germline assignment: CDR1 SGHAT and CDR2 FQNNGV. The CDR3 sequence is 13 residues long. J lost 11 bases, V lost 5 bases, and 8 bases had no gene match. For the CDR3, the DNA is TGTGCCAGCAGCCCTGACCGGGACAGGGGTTACACCTTC. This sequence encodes CASSPDRDRGYTF.

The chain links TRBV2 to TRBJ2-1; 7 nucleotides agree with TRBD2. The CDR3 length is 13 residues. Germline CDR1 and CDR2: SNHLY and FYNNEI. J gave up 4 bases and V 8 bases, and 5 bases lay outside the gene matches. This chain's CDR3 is CASHGGRYNEQFF. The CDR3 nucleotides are TGTGCCAGCCATGGCGGGAGATACAATGAGCAGTTCTTC.

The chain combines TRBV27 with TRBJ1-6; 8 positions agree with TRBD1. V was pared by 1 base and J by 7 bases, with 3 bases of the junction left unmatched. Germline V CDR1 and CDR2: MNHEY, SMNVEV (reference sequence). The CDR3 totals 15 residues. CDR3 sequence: CASSLWDRQNSPLHF. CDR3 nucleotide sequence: TGTGCCAGCAGTTTATGGGACAGGCAGAATTCACCCCTCCACTTT.

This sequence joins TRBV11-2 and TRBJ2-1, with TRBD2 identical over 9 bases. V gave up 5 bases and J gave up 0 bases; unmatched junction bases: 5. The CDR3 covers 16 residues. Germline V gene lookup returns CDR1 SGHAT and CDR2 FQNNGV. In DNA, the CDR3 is TGTGCCAGCAGCCCGACTAGCGGTAGCTCCTACAATGAGCAGTTCTTC. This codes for CASSPTSGSSYNEQFF. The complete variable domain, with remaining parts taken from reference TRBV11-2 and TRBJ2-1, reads EAGVAQSPRYKIIEKRQSVAFWCNPISGHATLYWYQQILGQGPKLLIQFQNNGVVDDSQLPKDRFSAERLKGVDSTLKIQPAKLEDSAVYLCASSPTSGSSYNEQFFGPGTRLTVL.

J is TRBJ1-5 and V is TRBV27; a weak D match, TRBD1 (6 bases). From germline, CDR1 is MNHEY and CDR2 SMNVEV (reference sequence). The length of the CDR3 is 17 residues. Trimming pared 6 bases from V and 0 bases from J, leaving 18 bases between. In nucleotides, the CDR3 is TGTGCCAGCAGCCTCGGTGGGGGCAGATATAGCAATCAGCCCCAGCATTTT. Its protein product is CASSLGGGRYSNQPQHF.

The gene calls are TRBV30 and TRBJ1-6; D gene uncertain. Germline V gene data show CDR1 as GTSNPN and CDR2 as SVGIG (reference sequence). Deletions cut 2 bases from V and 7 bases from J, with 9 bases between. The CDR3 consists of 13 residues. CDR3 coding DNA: TGTGCCTGGAGTTTTGGACCGAATTCACCCCTCCACTTT. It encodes CAWSFGPNSPLHF.

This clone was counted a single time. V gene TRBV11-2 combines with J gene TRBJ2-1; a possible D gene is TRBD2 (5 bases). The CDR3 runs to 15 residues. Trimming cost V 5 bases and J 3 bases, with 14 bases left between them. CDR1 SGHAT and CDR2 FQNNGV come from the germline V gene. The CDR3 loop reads CASSASGAFYNEQFF. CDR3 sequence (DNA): TGTGCCAGCAGCGCAAGCGGAGCCTTCTACAATGAGCAGTTCTTC.

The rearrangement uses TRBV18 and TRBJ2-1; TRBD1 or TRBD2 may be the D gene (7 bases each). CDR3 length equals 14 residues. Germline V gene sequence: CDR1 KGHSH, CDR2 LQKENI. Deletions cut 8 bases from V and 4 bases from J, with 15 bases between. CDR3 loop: CASRQGGGYNEQFF. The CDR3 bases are TGTGCCAGCCGACAGGGAGGGGGTTACAATGAGCAGTTCTTC.

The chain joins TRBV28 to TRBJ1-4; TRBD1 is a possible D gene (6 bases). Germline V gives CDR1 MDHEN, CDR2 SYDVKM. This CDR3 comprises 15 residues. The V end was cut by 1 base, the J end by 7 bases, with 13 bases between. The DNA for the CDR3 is TGTGCCAGCAGTTTATTGGCAGGGGCCGGTGAAAAACTGTTTTTT. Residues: CASSLLAGAGEKLFF.

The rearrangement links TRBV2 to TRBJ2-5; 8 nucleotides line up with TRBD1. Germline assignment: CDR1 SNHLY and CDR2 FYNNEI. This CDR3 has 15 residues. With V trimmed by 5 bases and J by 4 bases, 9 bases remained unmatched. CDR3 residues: CASSQGGQGAETQYF. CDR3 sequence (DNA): TGTGCCAGCAGTCAAGGGGGGCAGGGGGCAGAGACCCAGTACTTC.